This entry describes one T cell receptor (beta chain). The data stem from a study of blood T cell repertoires in COVID-19. Whole-study context: Researchers got acute and convalescent COVID-19 samples from the United States, Italy and Spain. Sources were T cells, B-cell-depleted T cells, or PBMCs; the material itself was cDNA or gDNA.

This CDR3 is 13 amino acids long. Per the germline V gene, CDR1 is MRHNA and CDR2 is SNTAGT. Trimming pared 10 bases from V and 0 bases from J, leaving 10 bases between. The repertoire was sequenced with immunoSEQ multiplex PCR; TCRdb's copy has only in-frame clones and lacks some. The sample includes around 130,000 clones, 65% to 85% of them seen just once. Sequencing was done on a sample of peripheral blood. The clonotype originates from a woman in her 70s with acute or convalescent COVID-19. The chain uses TRBV6-4 and TRBJ1-5; no clear D gene. CDR3: CAIVRDSNQPQHF. The CDR3 DNA reads TGTGCCATTGTGCGGGATAGCAATCAGCCCCAGCATTTT.